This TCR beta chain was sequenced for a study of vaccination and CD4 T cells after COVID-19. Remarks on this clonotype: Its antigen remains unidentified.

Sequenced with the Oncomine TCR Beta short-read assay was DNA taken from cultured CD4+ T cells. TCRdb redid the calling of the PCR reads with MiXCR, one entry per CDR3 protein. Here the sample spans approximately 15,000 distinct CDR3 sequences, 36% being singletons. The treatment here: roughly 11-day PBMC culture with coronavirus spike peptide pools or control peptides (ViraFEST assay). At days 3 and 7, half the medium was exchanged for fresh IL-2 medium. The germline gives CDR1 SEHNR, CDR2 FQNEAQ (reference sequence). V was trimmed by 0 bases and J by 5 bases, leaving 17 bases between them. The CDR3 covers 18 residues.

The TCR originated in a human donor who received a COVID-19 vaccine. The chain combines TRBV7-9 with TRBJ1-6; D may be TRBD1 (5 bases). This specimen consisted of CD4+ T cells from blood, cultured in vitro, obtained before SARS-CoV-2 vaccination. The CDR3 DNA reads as TGTGCCAGCAGCTTAGCTTGGGACGGATTACAAAATAATTCACCCCTCCACTTT. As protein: CASSLAWDGLQNNSPLHF.